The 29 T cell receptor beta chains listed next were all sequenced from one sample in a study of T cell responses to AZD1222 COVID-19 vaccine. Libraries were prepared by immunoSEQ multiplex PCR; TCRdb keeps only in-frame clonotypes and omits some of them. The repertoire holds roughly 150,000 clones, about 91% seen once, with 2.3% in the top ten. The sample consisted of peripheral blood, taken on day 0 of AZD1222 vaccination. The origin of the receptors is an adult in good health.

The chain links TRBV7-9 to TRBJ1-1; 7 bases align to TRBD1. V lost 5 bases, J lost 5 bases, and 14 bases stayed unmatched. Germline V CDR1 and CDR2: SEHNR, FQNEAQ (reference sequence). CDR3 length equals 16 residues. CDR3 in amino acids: CASSLDPTGFKTEAFF. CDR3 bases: TGTGCCAGCAGCCTAGACCCGACAGGGTTCAAGACTGAAGCTTTCTTT.

CDR3 loop: CASSQDSYAGEEGQPQHF. The CDR3 region has the DNA TGCGCCAGCAGCCAAGATTCCTATGCAGGGGAGGAAGGTCAGCCCCAGCATTTT. This chain links TRBV4-1 with TRBJ1-5, with a tentative D call TRBD1 (6 bases). Germline CDR1 MGHRA, CDR2 YSYEKL. The ends were cut back, 0 bases at V and 6 bases at J, with 21 bases in the middle. This CDR3 is 18 amino acids long.

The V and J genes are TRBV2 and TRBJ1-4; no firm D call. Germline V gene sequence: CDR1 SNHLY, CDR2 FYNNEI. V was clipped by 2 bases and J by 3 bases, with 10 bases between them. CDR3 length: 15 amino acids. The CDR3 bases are TGTGCCAGCAGTGAACAGCCTTGGCCTAATGAAAAACTGTTTTTT. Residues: CASSEQPWPNEKLFF.

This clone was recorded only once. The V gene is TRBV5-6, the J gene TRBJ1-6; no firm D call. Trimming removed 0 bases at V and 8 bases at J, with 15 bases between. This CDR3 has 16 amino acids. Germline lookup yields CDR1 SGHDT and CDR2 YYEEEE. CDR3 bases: TGTGCCAGCAGCTTGGTAGGCGGCGGAATAGATTCACCCCTCCACTTT. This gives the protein CASSLVGGGIDSPLHF. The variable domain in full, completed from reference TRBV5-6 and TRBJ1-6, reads DAGVTQSPTHLIKTRGQQVTLRCSPKSGHDTVSWYQQALGQGPQFIFQYYEEEERQRGNFPDRFSGHQFPNYSSELNVNALLLGDSALYLCASSLVGGGIDSPLHFGNGTRLTVT.

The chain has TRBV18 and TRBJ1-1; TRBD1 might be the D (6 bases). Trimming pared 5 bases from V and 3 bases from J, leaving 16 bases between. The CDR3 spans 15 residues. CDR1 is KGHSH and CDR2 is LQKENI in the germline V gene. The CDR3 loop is CASSSVEGVDTEAFF. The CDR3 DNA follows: TGTGCCAGCTCATCCGTCGAGGGGGTGGACACTGAAGCTTTCTTT.

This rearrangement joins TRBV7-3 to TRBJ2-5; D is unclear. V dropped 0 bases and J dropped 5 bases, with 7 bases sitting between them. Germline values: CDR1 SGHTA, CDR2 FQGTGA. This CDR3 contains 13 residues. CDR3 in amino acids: CASSLTIGETQYF. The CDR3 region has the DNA TGTGCCAGCAGCTTAACGATCGGGGAGACCCAGTACTTC.

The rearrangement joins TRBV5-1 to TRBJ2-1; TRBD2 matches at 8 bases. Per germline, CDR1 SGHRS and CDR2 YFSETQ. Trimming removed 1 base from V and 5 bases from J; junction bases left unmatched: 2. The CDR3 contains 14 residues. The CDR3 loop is CASSLSGSNNEQFF. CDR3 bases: TGCGCCAGCAGCTTGAGCGGGAGCAACAATGAGCAGTTCTTC.

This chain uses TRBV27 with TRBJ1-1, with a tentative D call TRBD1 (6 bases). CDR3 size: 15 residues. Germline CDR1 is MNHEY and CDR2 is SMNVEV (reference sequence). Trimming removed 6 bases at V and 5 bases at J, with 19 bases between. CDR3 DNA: TGTGCCAGCAGCCTTGGTCGGGGGGGCGGGACTGAAGCTTTCTTT. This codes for CASSLGRGGGTEAFF.

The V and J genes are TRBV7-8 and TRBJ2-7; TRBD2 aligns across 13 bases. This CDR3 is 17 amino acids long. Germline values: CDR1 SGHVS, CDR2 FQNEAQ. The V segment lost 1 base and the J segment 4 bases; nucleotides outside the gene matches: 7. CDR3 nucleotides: TGTGCCAGCAGCTTAGTGGGGACTAGCGGGACAACGTACGAGCAGTACTTC. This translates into CASSLVGTSGTTYEQYF. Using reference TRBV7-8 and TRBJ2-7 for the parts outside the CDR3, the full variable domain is GAGVSQSPRYKVAKRGQDVALRCDPISGHVSLFWYQQALGQGPEFLTYFQNEAQLDKSGLPSDRFFAERPEGSVSTLKIQRTQQEDSAVYLCASSLVGTSGTTYEQYFGPGTRLTVT.

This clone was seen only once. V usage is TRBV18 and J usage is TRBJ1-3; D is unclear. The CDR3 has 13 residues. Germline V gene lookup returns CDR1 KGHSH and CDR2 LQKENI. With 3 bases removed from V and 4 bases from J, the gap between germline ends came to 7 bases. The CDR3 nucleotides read TGTGCCAGCTCACCCACCTCGGGAAACACCATATATTTT. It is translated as CASSPTSGNTIYF.

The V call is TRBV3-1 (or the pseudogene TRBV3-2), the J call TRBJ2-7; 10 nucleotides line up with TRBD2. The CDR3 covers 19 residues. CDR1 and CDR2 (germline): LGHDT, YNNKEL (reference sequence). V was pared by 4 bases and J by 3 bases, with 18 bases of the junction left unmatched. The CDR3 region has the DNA TGTGCCAGCAGCCCGCCGGTCCTAGCGGGGGACCAGGACGTCTACGAGCAGTACTTC. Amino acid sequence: CASSPPVLAGDQDVYEQYF.

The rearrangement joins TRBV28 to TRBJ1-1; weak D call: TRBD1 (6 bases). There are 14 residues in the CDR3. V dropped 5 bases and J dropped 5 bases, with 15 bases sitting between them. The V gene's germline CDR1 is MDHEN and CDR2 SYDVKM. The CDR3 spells CASSETGSDTEAFF. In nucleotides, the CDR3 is TGTGCCAGCAGTGAAACAGGGTCGGATACTGAAGCTTTCTTT.

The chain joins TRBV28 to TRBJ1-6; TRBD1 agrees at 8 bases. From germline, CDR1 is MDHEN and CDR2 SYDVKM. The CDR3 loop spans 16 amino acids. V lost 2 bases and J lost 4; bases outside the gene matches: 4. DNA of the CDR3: TGTGCCAGCAGTTTACCAAGACAGGGGTATAATTCACCCCTCCACTTT. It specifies CASSLPRQGYNSPLHF.

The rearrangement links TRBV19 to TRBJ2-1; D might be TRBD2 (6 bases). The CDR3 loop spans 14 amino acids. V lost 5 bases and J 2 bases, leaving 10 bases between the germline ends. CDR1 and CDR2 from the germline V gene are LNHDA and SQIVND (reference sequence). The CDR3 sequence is CASSFGGTYNEQFF. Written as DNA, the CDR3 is TGTGCCAGTAGTTTCGGCGGGACCTACAATGAGCAGTTCTTC.

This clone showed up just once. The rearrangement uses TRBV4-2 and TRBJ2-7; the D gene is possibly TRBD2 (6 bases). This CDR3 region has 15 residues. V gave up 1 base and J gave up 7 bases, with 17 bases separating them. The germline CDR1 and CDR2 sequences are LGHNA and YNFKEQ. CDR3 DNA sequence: TGTGCCAGCAGCCAAGGGGGACTCCTGACCCTGGAGCAGTACTTC. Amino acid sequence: CASSQGGLLTLEQYF.

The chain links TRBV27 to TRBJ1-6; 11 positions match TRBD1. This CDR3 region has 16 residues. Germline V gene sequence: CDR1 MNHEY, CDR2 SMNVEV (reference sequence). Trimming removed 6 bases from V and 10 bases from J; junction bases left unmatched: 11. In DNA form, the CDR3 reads TGTGCCAGCAGCAACGGACAGGGGGCGCCAGGGTCACCCCTCCACTTT. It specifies CASSNGQGAPGSPLHF.

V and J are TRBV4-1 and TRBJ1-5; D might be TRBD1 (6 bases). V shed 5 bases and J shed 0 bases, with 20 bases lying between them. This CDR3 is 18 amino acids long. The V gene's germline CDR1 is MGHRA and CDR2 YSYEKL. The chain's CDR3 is CASSFGQMGAYSNQPQHF. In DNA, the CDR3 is TGCGCCAGCAGCTTCGGACAGATGGGGGCATATAGCAATCAGCCCCAGCATTTT.

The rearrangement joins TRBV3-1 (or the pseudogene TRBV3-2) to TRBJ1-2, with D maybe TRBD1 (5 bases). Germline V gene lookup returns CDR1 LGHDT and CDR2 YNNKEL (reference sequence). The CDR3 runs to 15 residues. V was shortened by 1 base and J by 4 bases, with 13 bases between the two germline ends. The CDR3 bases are TGTGCCAGCAGCCAAGGGACACTGAGGGGCTATGGCTACACCTTC. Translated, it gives CASSQGTLRGYGYTF.

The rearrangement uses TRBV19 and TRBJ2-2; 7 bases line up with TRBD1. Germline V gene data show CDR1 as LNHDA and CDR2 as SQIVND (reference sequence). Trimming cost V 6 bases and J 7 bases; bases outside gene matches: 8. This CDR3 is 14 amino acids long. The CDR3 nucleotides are TGTGCCAGTAGCGTGACAGGGTCGGTCGGGGAGCTGTTTTTT. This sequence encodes CASSVTGSVGELFF.

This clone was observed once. The CDR3 protein is CASSFRQGDTYEQYF. In DNA, the CDR3 is TGTGCCAGCAGTTTCCGACAGGGGGATACCTACGAGCAGTACTTC. This chain uses TRBV27 with TRBJ2-7; TRBD1 matches 9 bases. The V gene's germline CDR1 is MNHEY and CDR2 SMNVEV (reference sequence). The CDR3 consists of 15 residues. V gave up 3 bases and J gave up 2 bases; unmatched junction bases: 5.

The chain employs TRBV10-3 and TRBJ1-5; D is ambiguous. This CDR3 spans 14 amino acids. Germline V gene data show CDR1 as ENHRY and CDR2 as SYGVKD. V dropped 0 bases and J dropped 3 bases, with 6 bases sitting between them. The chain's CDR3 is CAISESGLNQPQHF. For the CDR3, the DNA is TGTGCCATCAGTGAGTCAGGGCTCAATCAGCCCCAGCATTTT.

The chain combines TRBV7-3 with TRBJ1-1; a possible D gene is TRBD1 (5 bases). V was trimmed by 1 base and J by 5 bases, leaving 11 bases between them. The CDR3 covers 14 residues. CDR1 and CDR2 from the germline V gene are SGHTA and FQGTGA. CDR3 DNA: TGTGCCAGCAGCTTAATGGGCAGGGAGACTGAAGCTTTCTTT. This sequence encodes CASSLMGRETEAFF.

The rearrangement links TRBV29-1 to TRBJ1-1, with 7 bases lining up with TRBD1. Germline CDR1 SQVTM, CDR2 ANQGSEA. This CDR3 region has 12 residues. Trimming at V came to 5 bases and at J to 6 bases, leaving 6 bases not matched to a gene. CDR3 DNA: TGCAGCGTTCAGGGGGACCGCGCTGAAGCTTTCTTT. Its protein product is CSVQGDRAEAFF.

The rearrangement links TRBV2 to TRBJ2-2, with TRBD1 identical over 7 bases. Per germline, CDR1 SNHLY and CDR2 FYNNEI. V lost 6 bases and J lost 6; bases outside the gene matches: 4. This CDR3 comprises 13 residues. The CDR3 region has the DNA TGTGCCAGCAGAGGACAGGTACCCGGGGAGCTGTTTTTT. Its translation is CASRGQVPGELFF.

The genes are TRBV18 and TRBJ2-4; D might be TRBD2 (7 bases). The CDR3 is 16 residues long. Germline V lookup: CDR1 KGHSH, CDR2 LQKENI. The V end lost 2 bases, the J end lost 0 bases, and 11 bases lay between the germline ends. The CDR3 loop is CASSPAGALAKNIQYF. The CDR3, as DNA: TGTGCCAGCTCACCAGCGGGGGCCTTAGCCAAAAACATTCAGTACTTC.

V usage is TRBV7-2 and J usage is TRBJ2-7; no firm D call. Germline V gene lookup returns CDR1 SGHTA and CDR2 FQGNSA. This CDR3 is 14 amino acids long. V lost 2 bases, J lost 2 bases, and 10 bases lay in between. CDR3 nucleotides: TGTGCCAGCAGCTTAAGTCCATCCCCCTACGAGCAGTACTTC. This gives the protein CASSLSPSPYEQYF. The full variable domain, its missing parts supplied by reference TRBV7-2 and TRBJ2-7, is GAGVSQSPSNKVTEKGKDVELRCDPISGHTALYWYRQSLGQGLEFLIYFQGNSAPDKSGLPSDRFSAERTGGSVSTLTIQRTQQEDSAVYLCASSLSPSPYEQYFGPGTRLTVT.

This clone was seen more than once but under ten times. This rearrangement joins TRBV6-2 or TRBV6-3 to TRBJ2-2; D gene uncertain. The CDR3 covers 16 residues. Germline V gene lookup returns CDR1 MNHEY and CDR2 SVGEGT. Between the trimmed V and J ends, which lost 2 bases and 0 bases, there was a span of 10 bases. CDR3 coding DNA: TGTGCCAGCAGTTACGGGCAGCACACGAACACCGGGGAGCTGTTTTTT. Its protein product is CASSYGQHTNTGELFF.

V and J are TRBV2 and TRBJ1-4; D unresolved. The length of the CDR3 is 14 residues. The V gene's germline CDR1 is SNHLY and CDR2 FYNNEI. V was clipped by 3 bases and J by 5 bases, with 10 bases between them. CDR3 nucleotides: TGTGCCAGCAGTGACGGTCAGATAAATGAAAAACTGTTTTTT. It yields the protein CASSDGQINEKLFF.

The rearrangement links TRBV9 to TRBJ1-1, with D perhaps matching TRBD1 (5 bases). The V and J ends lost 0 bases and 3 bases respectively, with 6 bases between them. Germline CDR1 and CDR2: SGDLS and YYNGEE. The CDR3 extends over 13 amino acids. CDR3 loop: CASSVGQYTEAFF. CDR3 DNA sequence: TGTGCCAGCAGCGTAGGACAGTACACTGAAGCTTTCTTT.